This T cell receptor (beta chain) is from a study of T cell clonality in common variable immunodeficiency. V was pared by 0 bases and J by 2 bases, with 5 bases of the junction left unmatched. The CDR3 extends over 17 amino acids. This clone was picked up a small number of times. Antigen unknown. With the read ending 3 residues before the CDR3 end, the germline J gene is used to fill in that end. General study points: Reportedly, TCR beta sequences from common variable immunodeficiency showed fewer deletions and N-nucleotide insertions. Repertoire-complication correlations in CVID were limited by patient heterogeneity. Shared TCRbeta clones were fewer between CVID subjects than controls.

Control and CVID samples contributed equal amounts of genomic DNA. TCRdb's copy holds only in-frame clones and misses some; the assay was immunoSEQ multiplex PCR. The sample yields some 60,000 clones, without any singletons. The clonotype originates from a person aged 18 to 75 in good health. This rearrangement joins TRBV23-1 to TRBJ2-2, with 8 bases fitting TRBD1. TRBV23-1 is treated as an ORF (open reading frame) with a function not yet certain. Sequences were obtained from peripheral blood mononuclear cells. Here the CDR3 reads CASSQSQGVFNTGELFF. CDR3 bases read: TGCGCCAGCAGTCAATCACAGGGGGTATTTAACACCGGGGAG.